This passage covers 16 T cell receptor beta chains from one sample sequenced in a study of T cell clusters in autoimmune cytopenias. TRB rearrangements were amplified by touch-down multiplex PCR with mixed TRB-A/B primers. TCRdb reprocessed the multiplex PCR reads; each CDR3 protein has one entry and no DNA is given. Reported are under 9,500 distinct CDR3 sequences; the ten largest clones contain approximately 5.9%. TRB amplification used around 260 ng of peripheral blood genomic DNA. Source material: peripheral blood. Receptors originate from a human donor with an autoimmune cytopenia or autoimmune hepatitis (not recorded which).

This clonotype registers medium-sized by frequency. V and J are TRBV19 and TRBJ1-4; without DNA, the TCRdb call of TRBD1 cannot be checked. The CDR3 runs to 14 residues. In germline, CDR1 is LNHDA, CDR2 SQIVND (reference sequence). CDR3 amino acids: CASVPGQGNEKLFF. The variable domain in full, completed from reference TRBV19 and TRBJ1-4, reads DGGITQSPKYLFRKEGQNVTLSCEQNLNHDAMYWYRQDPGQGLRLIYYSQIVNDFQKGDIAEGYSVSREKKESFPLTVTSAQKNPTAFYLCASVPGQGNEKLFFGSGTQLSVL.

Measured by frequency, this clonotype is medium-sized. The rearrangement uses TRBV6-6 and TRBJ1-2; as DNA is missing, the TRBD1 call by TCRdb cannot be tested. The CDR3 runs to 13 residues. Germline V lookup: CDR1 MNHNY, CDR2 SVGAGI (reference sequence). The CDR3: CASSYGAVGGYTF.

J is TRBJ1-5 and V is TRBV20-1; TCRdb picks TRBD1, but there is no DNA to check that call. The CDR3 length is 18 residues. CDR1 and CDR2 from the germline V gene are DFQATT and SNEGSKA (reference sequence). This CDR3 reads CSARDRRTGGYSNQPQHF.

This clonotype is medium-sized by frequency. This chain links TRBV5-4 with TRBJ2-3. Germline lookup yields CDR1 SGHNT and CDR2 YYREEE (reference sequence). The CDR3 sequence is 14 residues long. This chain's CDR3 is CASSSRTNTDTQYF.

Its frequency marks this clonotype as medium-sized. CDR3 protein: CSAHGSGGSRGAQYF. The gene calls are TRBV29-1 and TRBJ2-5; the TCRdb D gene call, TRBD2, has no DNA to confirm it. Germline V gene lookup returns CDR1 SQVTM and CDR2 ANQGSEA. The CDR3 contains 15 residues.

This clonotype is labeled medium-sized based on frequency. J is TRBJ2-1 and V is TRBV5-4; there is no DNA to check the TCRdb D call of TRBD1. The CDR3 consists of 16 residues. Germline values: CDR1 SGHNT, CDR2 YYREEE (reference sequence). CDR3 sequence: CASSLAPLAKYNEQFF.

The chain links TRBV5-4 to TRBJ2-7; TCRdb gives TRBD1 as the D gene, but with no DNA this cannot be confirmed. The germline V gene has CDR1 SGHNT and CDR2 YYREEE (reference sequence). The CDR3 spans 13 residues. CDR3 amino acids: CASSADNYYEQYF.

The rearrangement joins TRBV20-1 to TRBJ1-2; without DNA, the TCRdb call of TRBD1 cannot be checked. The CDR3 contains 12 residues. Germline CDR1 DFQATT, CDR2 SNEGSKA (reference sequence). CDR3 region: CSASPGMNGYTF.

This clonotype is labeled medium-sized based on frequency. The rearrangement links TRBV5-6 to TRBJ2-3. Per germline, CDR1 SGHDT and CDR2 YYEEEE. The CDR3 length is 17 residues. CDR3 protein: CASSLEMGASGTDTQYF.

V gene TRBV5-1 combines with J gene TRBJ2-1; TCRdb reports TRBD1, a call that lacks DNA to check it against. Germline loops: CDR1 SGHRS, CDR2 YFSETQ. This CDR3 spans 14 amino acids. This CDR3 is CASRTEGVVNEQFF.

The chain combines TRBV10-3 with TRBJ2-7. Germline assignment: CDR1 ENHRY and CDR2 SYGVKD. The CDR3 sequence is 14 residues long. CDR3 in amino acids: CAISDKPGAYEQYF.

This chain joins TRBV20-1 and TRBJ2-1; TCRdb lists TRBD1, though no DNA is available to test this call. The CDR3 covers 12 residues. The V gene's germline CDR1 is DFQATT and CDR2 SNEGSKA (reference sequence). CDR3 sequence reads: CSASKGVNEQFF.

This clonotype registers medium-sized by frequency. V is TRBV30 and J is TRBJ1-4; with no DNA, the TCRdb D assignment of TRBD1 cannot be verified. Per the germline V gene, CDR1 is GTSNPN and CDR2 is SVGIG (reference sequence). The CDR3 sequence is 15 residues long. The CDR3 loop reads CAWSGFTGGSEKLFF.

This rearrangement joins TRBV4-2 to TRBJ2-1. CDR1 is LGHNA, CDR2 YNFKEQ, per germline. The CDR3 is 16 amino acids. CDR3 loop: CASSQVRGSSYNEQFF.

This clonotype ranks as medium-sized in terms of frequency. The chain joins TRBV6-5 to TRBJ2-1; TCRdb designates TRBD2, a call that cannot be tested without DNA. The CDR3 totals 14 residues. Germline-derived CDR1 and CDR2 are MNHEY and SVGAGI. CDR3 protein: CASRWDLTGNEQFF.

By frequency, this clonotype is medium-sized (0.01 to 0.1%). This chain connects TRBV6-6 to TRBJ2-2; TCRdb's D call of TRBD2 is untestable without DNA. This CDR3 spans 15 amino acids. CDR1 is MNHNY, CDR2 SVGAGI, per germline (reference sequence). CDR3 sequence reads: CASSYSRGSTGELFF.